This entry lists 28 T cell receptor beta chains sequenced from one sample in a study of blood T cells in healthy people across ages. The use of a sample-barcoded 5' primer and a J-beta primer mix characterized a second PCR of roughly 6 to 11 cycles. One entry per CDR3 protein, called by TCRdb with MiXCR from the 5' RACE reads. Of roughly 730,000 distinct CDR3 sequences detected, roughly 56% appear once; the ten largest clones hold roughly 24%. The sequenced material came from blood. The receptor source for this set is a man aged 35-49 years in good health.

The chain employs TRBV13 and TRBJ2-1; the match to TRBD2 covers 11 bases. The CDR3 spans 17 residues. The germline gives CDR1 PRHDT, CDR2 FYEKMQ (reference sequence). The trim removed 5 bases at V and 5 bases at J, leaving 11 bases unmatched. CDR3 coding DNA: TGTGCCAGCAGCCCCCCTCATAGCGGGAGGGCCGACAATGAGCAGTTCTTC. Amino acids: CASSPPHSGRADNEQFF.

This clonotype occurred a few times. This chain uses TRBV11-1 with TRBJ2-3; a weak D match, TRBD1 (7 bases). Deletions cut 3 bases from V and 3 bases from J, with 13 bases between. The CDR3 contains 15 residues. The germline V gene has CDR1 SGHAT and CDR2 FQDESV (reference sequence). CDR3 region: CASSFAGQRTDTQYF. The CDR3 DNA follows: TGTGCCAGCAGCTTCGCGGGACAGAGAACAGATACGCAGTATTTT.

The CDR3 DNA reads as TGCAGTGCTAGCCCCGGAAATGAGCAGTTCTTC. Protein sequence: CSASPGNEQFF. J is TRBJ2-1 and V is TRBV20-1; D ambiguous. CDR1 DFQATT and CDR2 SNEGSKA come from the germline V gene (reference sequence). This CDR3 has 11 amino acids. Trimming removed 3 bases from V and 7 bases from J, with 7 bases in between.

As regards this clonotype: One end of the junction fails to match germline, which may point to a read error. V and J are TRBV4-1 and TRBJ2-5, with a possible D match to TRBD1 (5 bases). The J call may be mistaken, given a closer DNA end match to TRBJ2-7. CDR1 MGHRA and CDR2 YSYEKL come from the germline V gene. CDR3 length: 15 amino acids. DNA of the CDR3: TGCACCAGCAGTCAAACTCCGACAGTCTCCTACGAGCAGTACTTC. It is translated as CTSSQTPTVSYEQYF.

This clonotype has a count of ten or more. V gene TRBV12-3 or TRBV12-4 combines with J gene TRBJ2-7; D possibly corresponds to TRBD1 (6 bases). Trimming pared 4 bases from V and 5 bases from J, leaving 12 bases between. This CDR3 region has 13 residues. Here the CDR3 reads CASSYRDFDEQYF. DNA for the CDR3: TGTGCCAGCAGTTACAGGGATTTCGACGAGCAGTACTTC.

This rearrangement joins TRBV20-1 to TRBJ2-5, with D possibly being TRBD1 (5 bases). The DNA matches TRBJ2-7 better at its end, which makes the J call doubtful. Germline CDR1 DFQATT, CDR2 SNEGSKA (reference sequence). The CDR3 totals 12 residues. CDR3 sequence reads: CSARDQGFEQYF. Here the CDR3 DNA reads TGCAGTGCTAGAGACCAGGGTTTCGAGCAGTACTTC.

The gene calls are TRBV9 and TRBJ1-4, with D uncertain. V lost 1 base and J lost 2, with 9 bases in between. CDR3 length equals 15 residues. Germline CDR1 and CDR2: SGDLS and YYNGEE. The CDR3 coding sequence is TGTGCCAGCAGCGTAATGGGAACGACTAATGAAAAACTGTTTTTT. Translation gives CASSVMGTTNEKLFF.

The rearrangement uses TRBV14 and TRBJ1-6; TRBD1 matches 9 bases. Trimming at V came to 0 bases and at J to 10 bases, leaving 4 bases not matched to a gene. The germline V gene encodes CDR1 SGHDN and CDR2 FVKESK. This CDR3 spans 15 amino acids. The CDR3 DNA sequence: TGTGCCAGCAGCCAAGAACAGGGGGCACTCTCACCCCTCCACTTT. Amino acid sequence: CASSQEQGALSPLHF.

The chain has TRBV20-1 and TRBJ1-4; 8 bases fit TRBD1. The trim removed 1 base at V and 6 bases at J, leaving 4 bases unmatched. The CDR3 totals 14 residues. In germline, CDR1 is DFQATT, CDR2 SNEGSKA (reference sequence). The CDR3 coding sequence is TGCAGTGCTAGAGGGACAGGGCGGGATGAAAAACTGTTTTTT. Translating gives CSARGTGRDEKLFF.

The genes are TRBV3-1 and TRBJ2-5, with D tentatively TRBD1 or TRBD2 (5 bases each). Germline assignment: CDR1 LGHDT and CDR2 YNNKEL (reference sequence). V dropped 0 bases and J dropped 5 bases, with 10 bases sitting between them. The CDR3 runs 14 residues. The CDR3 sequence is CASSQEAWGETQYF. The CDR3 region has the DNA TGTGCCAGCAGCCAAGAGGCCTGGGGGGAGACCCAGTACTTC.

The chain has TRBV5-1 and TRBJ2-3; 10 bases align to TRBD2. Trimming took 8 bases from V and 5 from J; bases not matched to a gene: 8. The CDR3 extends over 14 amino acids. The germline gives CDR1 SGHRS, CDR2 YFSETQ. Here the CDR3 reads CASTSGGAKDTQYF. CDR3 nucleotides: TGCGCCAGTACCAGCGGGGGGGCTAAAGATACGCAGTATTTT.

This rearrangement joins TRBV5-1 to TRBJ1-1; D is ambiguous. From germline, CDR1 is SGHRS and CDR2 YFSETQ. The length of the CDR3 is 14 residues. V lost 5 bases and J 6 bases, leaving 17 bases between the germline ends. CDR3 protein: CASRPVRGDAEAFF. CDR3 coding DNA: TGCGCCAGCAGGCCAGTCCGGGGAGACGCTGAAGCTTTCTTT.

The V call is TRBV29-1, the J call TRBJ1-4; no clear D gene. This CDR3 contains 12 residues. Germline CDR1 is SQVTM and CDR2 is ANQGSEA. With 4 bases removed from V and 8 bases from J, the gap between germline ends came to 11 bases. The CDR3 loop reads CSVVTLGEKLFF. The CDR3 bases are TGCAGCGTTGTAACTCTCGGGGAAAAACTGTTTTTT.

This clonotype appeared a few times. This chain connects TRBV6-1 to TRBJ2-3, with no clear D. The CDR3 spans 12 residues. Between the trimmed V and J ends, which lost 6 bases and 6 bases, there was a span of 10 bases. CDR1 is MNHNS, CDR2 SASEGT, per germline. This CDR3 is CASRPLGDTQYF. In nucleotides, the CDR3 is TGTGCCAGCAGGCCTTTGGGTGATACGCAGTATTTT.

The chain joins TRBV10-3 to TRBJ2-5; possibly TRBD1 or TRBD2 for D (5 bases each). Deletions cut 4 bases from V and 10 bases from J, with 16 bases between. Germline values: CDR1 ENHRY, CDR2 SYGVKD. The CDR3 spans 13 residues. The CDR3 region is CAISGRDLGGQYF. CDR3 in DNA: TGTGCCATCAGTGGCCGGGACCTTGGGGGCCAGTACTTC.

This clonotype was seen once. V gene TRBV28 combines with J gene TRBJ2-7; D assignment may be TRBD1 or TRBD2 (5 bases each). Germline V gene lookup returns CDR1 MDHEN and CDR2 SYDVKM. Trimming took off 6 bases at V and 6 bases at J, with 15 bases between the two ends. The CDR3 contains 13 residues. The CDR3 sequence: CASSPYPGAEQYF. In DNA, the CDR3 is TGTGCCAGCAGCCCCTACCCCGGGGCCGAGCAGTACTTC.

The chain joins TRBV5-1 to TRBJ1-1; 9 positions match TRBD1. Trimming cost V 4 bases and J 4 bases; bases outside gene matches: 5. CDR3 size: 14 residues. Germline CDR1 reads SGHRS; CDR2 reads YFSETQ. The CDR3 reads CASSGNRGPTEAFF. In DNA, the CDR3 is TGCGCCAGCAGCGGCAACAGGGGGCCCACTGAAGCTTTCTTT.

The chain joins TRBV10-3 to TRBJ2-7; the D is unclear. Trimming left V 4 bases short and J 2 bases short, with 15 bases between. The CDR3 is 15 residues long. The germline V gene encodes CDR1 ENHRY and CDR2 SYGVKD. CDR3 in amino acids: CAISARNTATYEQYF. CDR3 sequence (DNA): TGTGCCATCAGTGCGCGAAATACAGCAACCTACGAGCAGTACTTC.

This clonotype was seen a handful of times. V and J are TRBV27 and TRBJ2-5, with TRBD2 identical over 9 bases. This CDR3 is built from 15 residues. The germline gives CDR1 MNHEY, CDR2 SMNVEV (reference sequence). V lost 5 bases, J lost 5 bases, and 9 bases stayed unmatched. The CDR3 DNA reads TGTGCCAGCAGTCCCGGCAGCGGGAGGCTGGAGACCCAGTACTTC. It specifies CASSPGSGRLETQYF.

This clonotype has just a few counts. For the CDR3, the DNA is TGCGCCAGCAGCTTGGGGACAGGAAATAGCAATCAGCCCCAGCATTTT. Protein sequence: CASSLGTGNSNQPQHF. The V and J genes are TRBV5-1 and TRBJ1-5, with 7 bases lining up with TRBD1. This CDR3 has 16 residues. CDR1 is SGHRS, CDR2 YFSETQ, per germline. The V and J ends lost 0 bases and 0 bases, in that order; junction bases with no gene match: 3.

V usage is TRBV9 and J usage is TRBJ1-4; no definite D call. Per the germline V gene, CDR1 is SGDLS and CDR2 is YYNGEE. The germline V and J ends were trimmed by 3 bases and 4 bases, with 4 bases remaining between them. The length of the CDR3 is 12 residues. CDR3 sequence: CASSADNEKLFF. The CDR3 DNA reads TGTGCCAGCAGCGCCGATAATGAAAAACTGTTTTTT. The variable domain in full, completed from reference TRBV9 and TRBJ1-4, reads DSGVTQTPKHLITATGQRVTLRCSPRSGDLSVYWYQQSLDQGLQFLIQYYNGEERAKGNILERFSAQQFPDLHSELNLSSLELGDSALYFCASSADNEKLFFGSGTQLSVL.

About this clonotype: An end of the junction differs from the germline gene, which may be a read error. The chain uses TRBV12-3 or TRBV12-4 and TRBJ2-3, with TRBD2 matching over 9 bases. CDR3 size: 15 residues. The CDR3 region is CASSLLAGSTGTQYF. Here the CDR3 DNA reads TGTGCCAGCAGTCTTCTAGCGGGAAGCACAGGTACGCAGTATTTT.

The chain uses TRBV27 and TRBJ2-1, with D perhaps given as TRBD1 or TRBD2 (5 bases each). V was cut by 5 bases and J by 9 bases, with 14 bases left in between. The germline gives CDR1 MNHEY, CDR2 SMNVEV (reference sequence). The CDR3 extends over 13 amino acids. CDR3 coding DNA: TGTGCCAGCAGTCCCGGGACCCGGGGTGAGCAGTTCTTC. It codes for CASSPGTRGEQFF.

The genes are TRBV28 and TRBJ2-3; D uncertain. The germline V gene encodes CDR1 MDHEN and CDR2 SYDVKM. The CDR3 contains 12 residues. Trimming stripped 7 bases from V and 2 bases from J, with 7 bases between. The CDR3: CASTDDTDTQYF. The DNA for the CDR3 is TGTGCCAGCACCGACGACACAGATACGCAGTATTTT.

This clonotype was observed a single time. The rearrangement joins TRBV28 to TRBJ2-1; 12 bases match TRBD1. The CDR3 sequence is 15 residues long. Per germline, CDR1 MDHEN and CDR2 SYDVKM. V lost 5 bases, J lost 9 bases, and 8 bases stayed unmatched. The CDR3 DNA is TGTGCCAGCAGTCCCACCGGGACAGGGGGCGGTGAGCAGTTCTTC. Translated, it gives CASSPTGTGGGEQFF.

This clonotype was found a few times. The chain employs TRBV5-1 and TRBJ2-5; D is unclear. Trimming shortened V by 4 bases and J by 5 bases, and 15 bases separated the two germline ends. The CDR3 has 14 residues. Germline-derived CDR1 and CDR2 are SGHRS and YFSETQ. The CDR3 DNA sequence: TGCGCCAGCAGCCCAGGACCGCCCAGGGAGACCCAGTACTTC. It specifies CASSPGPPRETQYF.

The V and J genes are TRBV6-5 and TRBJ1-2, with a possible D match to TRBD1 (5 bases). V was trimmed by 5 bases and J by 5 bases, leaving 12 bases between them. There are 13 residues in the CDR3. From germline, CDR1 is MNHEY and CDR2 SVGAGI. The CDR3 region has the DNA TGTGCCAGCAGTGACCGGGACGGTTATGGCTACACCTTC. As protein: CASSDRDGYGYTF.

The V call is TRBV6-2 or TRBV6-3, the J call TRBJ1-1, with D tentatively TRBD1 (5 bases). V lost 6 bases and J 8 bases, leaving 16 bases between the germline ends. The CDR3 is 13 residues long. The germline gives CDR1 MNHEY, CDR2 SVGEGT. CDR3 sequence (DNA): TGTGCCAGCAGGAGCACAGGTTGGGGCGAAGCTTTCTTT. Translation gives CASRSTGWGEAFF.